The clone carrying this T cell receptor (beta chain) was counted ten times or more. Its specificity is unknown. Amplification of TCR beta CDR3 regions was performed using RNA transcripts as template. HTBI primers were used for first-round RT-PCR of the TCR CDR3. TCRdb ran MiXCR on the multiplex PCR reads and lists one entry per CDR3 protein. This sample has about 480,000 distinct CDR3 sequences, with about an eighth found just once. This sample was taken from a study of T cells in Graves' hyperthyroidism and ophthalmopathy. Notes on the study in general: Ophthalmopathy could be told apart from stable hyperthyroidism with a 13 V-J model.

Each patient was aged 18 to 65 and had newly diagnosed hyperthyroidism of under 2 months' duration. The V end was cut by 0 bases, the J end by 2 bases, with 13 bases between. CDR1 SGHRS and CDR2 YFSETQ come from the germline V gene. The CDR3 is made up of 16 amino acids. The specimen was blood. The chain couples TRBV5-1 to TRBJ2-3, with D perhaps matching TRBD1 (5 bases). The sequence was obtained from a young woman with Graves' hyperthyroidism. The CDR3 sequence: CASSLEGHLSTDTQYF. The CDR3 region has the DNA TGCGCCAGCAGCTTGGAAGGACACCTATCCACAGATACGCAGTATTTT. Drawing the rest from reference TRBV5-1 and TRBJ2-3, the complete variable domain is KAGVTQTPRYLIKTRGQQVTLSCSPISGHRSVSWYQQTPGQGLQFLFEYFSETQRNKGNFPGRFSGRQFSNSRSEMNVSTLELGDSALYLCASSLEGHLSTDTQYFGPGTRLTVL.